Sequencing of this T cell receptor (beta chain) was carried out in a study of T cell changes during pregnancy in multiple sclerosis. Clones were sequenced by immunoSEQ multiplex PCR, and TCRdb holds only the in-frame ones, with some missing. The profile shows approximately 130,000 clones, 96% of them singletons. This TCR came from a female donor with multiple sclerosis, enrolled in a pregnancy study. The sequenced sample was peripheral blood, obtained after pregnancy.

The CDR3 is CASSLGGRPYEQYF. The CDR3 DNA reads as TGTGCCAGCAGTTTAGGCGGGAGGCCCTACGAGCAGTACTTC. The V call is TRBV28, the J call TRBJ2-7, with 8 bases that match TRBD2. The germline CDR1 and CDR2 sequences are MDHEN and SYDVKM. The length of the CDR3 is 14 residues. Trimming took 2 bases from V and 2 from J; bases not matched to a gene: 2.